This T cell receptor (beta chain) was identified during a study of cytomegalovirus exposure and HLA in healthy donors (dated by TCRdb to about 2017). A note on the overall study: An earlier analysis of 587 of the donors reported 250 to 300 Gb of sequence data and 100 million to 120 million unique TCR beta sequences obtained from around 170 million T cells. An early release that covered fewer than 750 HLA-typed donors contained about 300 gigabases of sequencing data and 80 million or so unique TCR sequences. Of the approximately 400 genotyped donors, 65% to 90% were placed in the genetic ancestry cluster associated with self-reported Caucasian donors. The study was designed to test whether signatures of past pathogen exposure could be identified by cataloging public T cell receptors. The study used immunosequencing to profile the T cell repertoires of approximately 630 subjects and linked those repertoires to cytomegalovirus serostatus. Besides the first cohort of 666 subjects, a separate validation cohort made up of 120 or so different subjects was used. High-throughput TCR immunosequencing, statistical association of individual TCRs with disease status, and machine learning were combined to predict cytomegalovirus infection status. To study patterns of TCR occurrence, a later analysis re-analyzed previously published TCR beta repertoires from just over 650 donors and added high-resolution HLA genotyping. The later analysis used no new phenotypic data to find candidate immune exposures, relying instead on TCR beta sequences and their occurrence across donors. To decide whether each TCR beta V gene segment behaved as functional or pseudogenic, an earlier analysis of fewer than 750 of the donors relied on high-throughput TCR beta sequencing. Alongside the repertoire data, information on donor age, sex, ethnicity and CMV serostatus was compiled. In a later genetic analysis, genome-wide SNP genotypes for about 60% of the 666 donors were used, and that subset was treated as a discovery cohort. Every repertoire in the discovery cohort had been generated on one and the same sequencing platform. Class I and class II HLA loci were covered by the typing at four-digit resolution. The number of donors typed differed by locus, with roughly 629-640 for A, B, C, DRB1 and DQB1, roughly 550 for DQA1, 606 for DPA1, and some 470 for DPB1. Roughly five DR-DQ haplotypes were handled as single units for association and clustering because linkage in the cohort was strong. On average, roughly 250,000 unique TCR beta nucleotide sequences were sequenced per donor among about 400 genotyped donors of the cohort, with 15% to 20% of those sequences being non-productive. Study-wide conclusions, independent of this receptor: A further reported finding was that TCR beta sequences accurately predicted the HLA-A and HLA-B alleles for most subjects in the first cohort. Several of the top co-occurrence clusters appeared to be linked to parvovirus B19, influenza, CMV and Epstein-Barr virus, according to a later analysis. For the cohort, immune exposure information was limited to CMV serostatus. Because counts were too low, some 17 rarely observed V segments, including chromosome 9 orphons, were excluded from the earlier analysis of around 590 of the donors. At a false discovery rate of 0.05, a later analysis linked approximately 18,000 TCR beta sequences to specific HLA alleles. In vitro tests confirmed that a few of the cytomegalovirus-associated TCR beta chains recognize cytomegalovirus antigens. While some public TCRs were present in many individuals, most TCR sequences turned up only very rarely across donors. Most CMV-associated TCR beta chains appeared to be HLA-restricted in a later analysis, and the HLA associations seemed to be driven largely by CMV exposure. HLA typing was unavailable for some donors at each locus, so association tests used only the typed subset. A cluster of highly shared sequence variants was judged likely to represent a technical artifact of the sequencing pipeline. In a later analysis, HLA-associated TCR beta chains showed more clonal expansion and lower generation probabilities than non-associated chains that were equally common. When HLA alleles, especially DR and DQ, strongly co-occurred, attributing TCR associations to individual alleles was difficult. Sequencing depth was assumed to be roughly uniform across donors in the presence/absence analyses, though that assumption may not hold. According to the authors, the approach could potentially be generalized to other disease states and immunological phenotypes. Some IMGT-functional V segments, including TRBV6-2 and TRBV6-3, could not be told apart with the 87-base-pair reads, so those segments were excluded. A later genetic analysis associated a missense DCLRE1C variant with V-gene and J-gene trimming of TCR beta chains, and an independent cohort replicated the association. In both the original and validation cohorts, the classifier was reported to diagnose cytomegalovirus status with high specificity and sensitivity. Linkage disequilibrium might explain the correlated functional status among segregating V segments, but an unknown experimental factor could not be excluded. In this cohort, only TCR beta chains were sequenced, and detectable features were limited by the absence of alpha or paired-chain data. Broadly in line with IMGT annotations, most TCR beta V segments showed up in productive rearrangements about 90% or about 30% of the time in an earlier analysis of roughly 590 of the donors. In a later analysis, the rate of TCR association differed among HLA loci, with DRB1 alleles having the most associated TCRs and HLA-C alleles having the fewest. The study listed 164 TCR beta chains as associated with cytomegalovirus. A later genetic analysis reported fewer N-insertions in productive TCRs among donors in an Asian-associated ancestry cluster than the roughly 700-donor mean.

To note about this clone: Its antigen is unknown.

Libraries were made using the immunoSEQ multiplex PCR assay. For the multiplex PCR, a mixture combining 60 forward primers for TCR Vbeta segments and 13 reverse primers for TCR Jbeta segments was used. Amplification of the CDR3 region of rearranged TCR beta genes was performed with a multiplex PCR assay on genomic DNA. The Illumina HiSeq System was used to sequence the amplified TCR beta libraries as 87-base-pair reads. The published analysis was carried out like this. A later analysis tallied 75 million to 95 million unique TCR beta chains across the 666 repertoires, and around 12 million of those chains were shared by two or more donors. Raw reads were error-corrected and collapsed into unique sequences with a nearest-neighbor algorithm that merged closely related sequences to remove PCR and sequencing errors. CDR3 sequences were aligned to IMGT reference sequences to assign V, D and J gene segments. For a sequence to be retained, at least a six-nucleotide match to both a V gene segment and a J gene segment was required. A rearrangement counted as productive if the CDR3 had no stop codons and remained in frame with V and J, and every other rearrangement counted as non-productive. CDR3 was defined according to IMGT convention as the region running from the second conserved V-encoded cysteine to the conserved J-encoded phenylalanine. The earlier analysis of more than 450 of the donors excluded sequences that lacked an unambiguous match to a single V gene segment. In an earlier analysis of a few hundred of the donors, V segments were called functional above 56.7% productive rearrangements and were called segregating when the between-donor standard deviation exceeded 5%. A statistical classification framework was developed to diagnose cytomegalovirus status using the catalog of TCR beta chain sequences. In a later analysis, TCR nucleotide sequences were compared against IMGT/GENE-DB human TR gene sequences so that V and J genes could be assigned. The TCRdist pipeline was used in a later analysis to assign CDR3 sequences and most-parsimonious VDJ recombination scenarios. In a later analysis, every TCR beta chain was defined by the combination of its CDR3 amino acid sequence and its V-gene family, and reads without a unique V-gene family were dropped. As a way to deal with suspected cross-contamination and a sequencing artifact, a later analysis dropped 450 to 600 nucleotide sequences that were highly shared and had low generation probability. In a later analysis, a clonal expansion index was calculated for each public chain from normalized within-repertoire ranks of inferred template counts. A later analysis computed generation probabilities with a VDJ recombination model fitted to out-of-frame rearrangements, and checked the results against IGoR. In a later analysis, TCR-TCR, TCR-HLA and TCR-CMV co-occurrence was scored with hypergeometric tests, and a repertoire-size bias correction was applied to TCR pairs. False discovery rates were estimated in a later analysis by permuting HLA or CMV assignments 20 times. In a later analysis, co-occurring TCRs were grouped using DBSCAN, and TCRdist sequence similarity was added for clustering within HLA-allele-positive subsets. Repertoires with fewer than 30,000 or more than 120,000 public chains, plus five repertoires with anomalous nucleotide sharing, were excluded from co-occurrence clustering. Here the immuneACCESS table is served through TCRdb, limited to in-frame sequences with V and J called. Missing clones are a known gap in these copies; in checked studies unresolved V genes cover under half, and the rest lacks a known reason. V, J and clone size reflect that table, while D and trimming were determined from the DNA. The table for this sample records around 75,000 clones. About 0.83% of the sample is taken by the ten largest.

The CDR3 measures 15 amino acids from cysteine to phenylalanine. Kept here is only the CDR3 DNA, which spans 45 bases and is read in frame from base 1. V lost 0 bases and J lost 6 bases; the stretch between them is 12 bases long. CDR1 is given as MGHRA and CDR2 as YSYEKL, both from the germline V gene. The cohort consisted of 650 to 850 healthy bone marrow donors. All cohort members were sampled while nominally healthy, although unrecorded immune exposures were likely present. The donor tested CMV seronegative and was one of the 352 seronegative cohort members. A peripheral blood sample was provided by each donor, and peripheral blood mononuclear cells were used for TCR beta sequencing. Genomic DNA was extracted from the blood cell samples with the Qiagen DNeasy Blood Extraction Kit.

The sequenced material came from PBMCs. The TCR was taken from a boy aged 10-17 years in good health and CMV-seronegative. The rearrangement combines TRBV4-1 with TRBJ2-4, and the D gene may be TRBD1, 5 bases matching. At the DNA level, the sequence is TGCGCCAGCAGCCAAGACGGCAAAACAGGAAACATTCAGTACTTC. It translates to CASSQDGKTGNIQYF.